This TCR beta chain was captured by sequencing in a study of TIL therapy for anti-PD-1-resistant metastatic lung cancer. Study in general: Patients then received nivolumab; progressors got lymphodepletion, TIL and IL-2.

This CDR3 has 16 amino acids. The V gene end was trimmed by 4 bases and the J gene end by 7 bases; junction bases not matched to a gene: 10. Germline V gives CDR1 SGDLS, CDR2 YYNGEE. The sample's time point: pre-treatment sample, taken before nivolumab and TIL therapy. The immunoSEQ assay was v3. Each library reached about 2.1 million read pairs, or about 4.5-6.5 million at deep level. Sequencing used immunoSEQ multiplex PCR; TCRdb keeps in-frame clones, though not all of them. The repertoire has approximately 47,000 clones, approximately 83% of them found once; the top ten carry 5%. The V and J genes are TRBV9 and TRBJ2-1; 11 nucleotides line up with TRBD2. This material consisted of blood, taken at baseline. The source of this sequence is a person aged 25-85 years with non-small cell lung cancer. This chain's CDR3 is CASSSSSGRAKNEQFF. The CDR3 coding sequence is TGTGCCAGCAGCTCCAGTAGCGGGAGGGCCAAGAATGAGCAGTTCTTC. The whole variable domain, remainder taken from reference TRBV9 and TRBJ2-1, is DSGVTQTPKHLITATGQRVTLRCSPRSGDLSVYWYQQSLDQGLQFLIQYYNGEERAKGNILERFSAQQFPDLHSELNLSSLELGDSALYFCASSSSSGRAKNEQFFGPGTRLTVL.